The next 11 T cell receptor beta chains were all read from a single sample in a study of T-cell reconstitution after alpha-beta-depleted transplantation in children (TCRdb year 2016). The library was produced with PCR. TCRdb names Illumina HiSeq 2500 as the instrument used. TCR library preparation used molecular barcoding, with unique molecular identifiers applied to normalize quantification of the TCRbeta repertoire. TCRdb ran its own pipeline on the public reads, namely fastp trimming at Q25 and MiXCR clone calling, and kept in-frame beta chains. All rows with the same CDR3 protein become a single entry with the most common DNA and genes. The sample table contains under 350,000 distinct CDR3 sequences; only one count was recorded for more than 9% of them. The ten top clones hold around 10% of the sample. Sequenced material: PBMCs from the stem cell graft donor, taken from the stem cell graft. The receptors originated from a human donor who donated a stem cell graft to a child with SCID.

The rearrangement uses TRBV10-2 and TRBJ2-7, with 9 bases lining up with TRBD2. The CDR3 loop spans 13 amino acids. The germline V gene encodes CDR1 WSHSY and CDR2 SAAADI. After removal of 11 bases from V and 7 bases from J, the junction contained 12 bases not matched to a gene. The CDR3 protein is CAAGGGGAVEQYF. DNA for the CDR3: TGCGCCGCTGGCGGCGGGGGGGCGGTGGAGCAGTACTTC.

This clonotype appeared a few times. CDR3 nucleotides: TGTGCCAGCAGCTTAACCAGCGGGGGAGTAAGCTCCTACGAGCAGTACTTC. It translates to CASSLTSGGVSSYEQYF. The V and J genes are TRBV7-8 and TRBJ2-7, with 8 bases lining up with TRBD2. The germline V gene has CDR1 SGHVS and CDR2 FQNEAQ. Trimming took 2 bases from V and 0 from J; bases not matched to a gene: 9. CDR3 size: 17 residues.

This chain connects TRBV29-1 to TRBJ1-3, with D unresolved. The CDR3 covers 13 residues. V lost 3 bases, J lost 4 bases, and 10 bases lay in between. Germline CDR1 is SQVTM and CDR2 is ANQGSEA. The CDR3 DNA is TGCAGCGTTGAGGTCGTGGTAGGAAACACCATATATTTT. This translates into CSVEVVVGNTIYF.

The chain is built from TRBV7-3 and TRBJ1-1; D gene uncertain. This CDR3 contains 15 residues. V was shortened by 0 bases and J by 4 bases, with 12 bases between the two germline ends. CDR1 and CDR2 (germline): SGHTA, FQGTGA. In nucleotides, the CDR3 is TGTGCCAGCAGCTTAACGGCCAATTCGGGCACTGAAGCTTTCTTT. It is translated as CASSLTANSGTEAFF.

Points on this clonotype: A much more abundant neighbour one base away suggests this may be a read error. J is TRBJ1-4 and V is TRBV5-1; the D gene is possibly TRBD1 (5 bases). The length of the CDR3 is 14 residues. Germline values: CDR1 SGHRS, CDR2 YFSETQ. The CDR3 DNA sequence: TGCGCCAGCGGCTTGACAGAATCGAATGAAAAACTGTTTTTT. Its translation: CASGLTESNEKLFF. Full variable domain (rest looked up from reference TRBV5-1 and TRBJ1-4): KAGVTQTPRYLIKTRGQQVTLSCSPISGHRSVSWYQQTPGQGLQFLFEYFSETQRNKGNFPGRFSGRQFSNSRSEMNVSTLELGDSALYLCASGLTESNEKLFFGSGTQLSVL.

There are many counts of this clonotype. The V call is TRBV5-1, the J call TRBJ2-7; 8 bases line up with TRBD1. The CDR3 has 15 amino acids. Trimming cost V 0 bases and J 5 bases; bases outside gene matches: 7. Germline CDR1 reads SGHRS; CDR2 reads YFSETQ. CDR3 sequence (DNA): TGCGCCAGCAGCTTGGTGGCAGGGGGCCGGAACGAGCAGTACTTC. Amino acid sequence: CASSLVAGGRNEQYF.

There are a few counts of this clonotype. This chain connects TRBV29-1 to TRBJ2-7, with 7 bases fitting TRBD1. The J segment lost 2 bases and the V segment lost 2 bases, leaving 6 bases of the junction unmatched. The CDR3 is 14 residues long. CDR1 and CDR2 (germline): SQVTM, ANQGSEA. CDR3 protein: CSVEFNRGPYEQYF. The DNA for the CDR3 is TGCAGCGTTGAATTTAACAGGGGACCCTACGAGCAGTACTTC.

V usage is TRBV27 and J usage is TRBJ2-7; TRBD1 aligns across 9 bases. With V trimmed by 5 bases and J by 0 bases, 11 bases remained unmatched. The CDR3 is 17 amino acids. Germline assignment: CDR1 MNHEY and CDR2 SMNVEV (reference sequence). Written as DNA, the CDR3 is TGTGCCAGCAGTACCTACCGGACAGGGGCCCTCTCCTACGAGCAGTACTTC. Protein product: CASSTYRTGALSYEQYF.

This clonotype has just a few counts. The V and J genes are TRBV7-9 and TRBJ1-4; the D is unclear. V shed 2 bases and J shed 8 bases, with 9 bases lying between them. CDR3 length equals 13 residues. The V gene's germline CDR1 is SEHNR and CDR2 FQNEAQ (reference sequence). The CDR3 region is CASSLSRFEKLFF. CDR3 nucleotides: TGTGCCAGCAGCTTAAGTAGATTCGAAAAACTGTTTTTT. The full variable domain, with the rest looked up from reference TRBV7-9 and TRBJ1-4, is DTGVSQNPRHKITKRGQNVTFRCDPISEHNRLYWYRQTLGQGPEFLTYFQNEAQLEKSRLLSDRFSAERPKGSFSTLEIQRTEQGDSAMYLCASSLSRFEKLFFGSGTQLSVL.

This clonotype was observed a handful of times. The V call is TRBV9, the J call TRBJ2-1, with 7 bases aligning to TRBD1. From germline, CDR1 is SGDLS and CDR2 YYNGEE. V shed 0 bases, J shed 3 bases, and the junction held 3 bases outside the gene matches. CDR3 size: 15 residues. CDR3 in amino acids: CASSVGDRFYNEQFF. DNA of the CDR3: TGTGCCAGCAGCGTAGGGGACAGATTCTACAATGAGCAGTTCTTC.

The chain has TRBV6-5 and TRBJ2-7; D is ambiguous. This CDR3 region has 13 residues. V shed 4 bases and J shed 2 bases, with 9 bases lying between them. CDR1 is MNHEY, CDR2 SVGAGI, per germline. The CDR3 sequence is CASSWQVTYEQYF. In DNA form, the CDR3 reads TGTGCCAGCAGTTGGCAGGTAACCTACGAGCAGTACTTC.